The clone carrying this TCR beta chain was seen only a few times. Its target is not known. Every isolated RNA sample was fully reverse transcribed, so sequencing captured expressed TCRB transcripts. Generated by immunoSEQ multiplex PCR, the TCRdb table keeps only in-frame clones and is missing some. The sample lists about 930,000 clones; roughly a sixth were seen once. The authors took one heparinised blood draw, averaging roughly 120 mL, from each donor. Staining for CD45RO/CCR7/CD25/CD127/CD95/CD27 allowed sorting of CD4+ naive, central memory, regulatory and stem cell-like memory cells. This record belongs to a study of beta chain features in type 1 diabetes. Study results and limitations: An over-representation of cells with high TCR expression could result from cDNA sequencing. Type 1 diabetes patients had VDJ junctions that carried fewer insertions and more deletions.

The CDR3 contains 15 residues. The V gene's germline CDR1 is KGHSH and CDR2 LQKENI. Unmatched junction bases numbered 5, after V lost 2 bases and J lost 2 bases. The TCR originated in a woman younger than 30 in good health. The sample taken for sequencing was naive CD4+ T cells from blood. V gene TRBV18 combines with J gene TRBJ2-5; TRBD1 aligns across 7 bases. The CDR3 loop is CASSPRQGGQETQYF. The CDR3 nucleotides are TGTGCCAGCTCACCAAGACAGGGCGGTCAAGAGACCCAGTACTTC.